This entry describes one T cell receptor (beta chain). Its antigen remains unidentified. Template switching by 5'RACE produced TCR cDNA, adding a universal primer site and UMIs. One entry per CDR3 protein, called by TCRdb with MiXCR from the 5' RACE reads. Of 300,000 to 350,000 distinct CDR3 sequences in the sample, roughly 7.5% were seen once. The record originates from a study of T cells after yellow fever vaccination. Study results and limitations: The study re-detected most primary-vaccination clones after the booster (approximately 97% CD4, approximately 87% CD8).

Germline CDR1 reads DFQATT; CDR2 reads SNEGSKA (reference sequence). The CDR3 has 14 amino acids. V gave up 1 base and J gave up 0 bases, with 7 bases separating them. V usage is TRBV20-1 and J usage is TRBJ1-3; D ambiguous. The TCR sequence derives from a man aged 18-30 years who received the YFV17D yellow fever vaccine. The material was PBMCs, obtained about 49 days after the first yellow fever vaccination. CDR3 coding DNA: TGCAGTGCTAGAGGAGTTCCCTCTGGAAACACCATATATTTT. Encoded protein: CSARGVPSGNTIYF.